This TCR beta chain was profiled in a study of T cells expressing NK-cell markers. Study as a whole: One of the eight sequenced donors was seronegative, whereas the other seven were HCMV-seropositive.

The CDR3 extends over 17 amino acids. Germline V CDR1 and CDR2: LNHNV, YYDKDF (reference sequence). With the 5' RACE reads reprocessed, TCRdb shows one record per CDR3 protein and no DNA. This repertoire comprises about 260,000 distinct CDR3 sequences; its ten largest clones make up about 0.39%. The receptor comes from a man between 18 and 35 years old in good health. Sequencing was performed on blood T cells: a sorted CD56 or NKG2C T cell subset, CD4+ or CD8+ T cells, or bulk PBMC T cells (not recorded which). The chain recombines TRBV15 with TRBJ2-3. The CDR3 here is CATSRDRWQGDTDTQYF.